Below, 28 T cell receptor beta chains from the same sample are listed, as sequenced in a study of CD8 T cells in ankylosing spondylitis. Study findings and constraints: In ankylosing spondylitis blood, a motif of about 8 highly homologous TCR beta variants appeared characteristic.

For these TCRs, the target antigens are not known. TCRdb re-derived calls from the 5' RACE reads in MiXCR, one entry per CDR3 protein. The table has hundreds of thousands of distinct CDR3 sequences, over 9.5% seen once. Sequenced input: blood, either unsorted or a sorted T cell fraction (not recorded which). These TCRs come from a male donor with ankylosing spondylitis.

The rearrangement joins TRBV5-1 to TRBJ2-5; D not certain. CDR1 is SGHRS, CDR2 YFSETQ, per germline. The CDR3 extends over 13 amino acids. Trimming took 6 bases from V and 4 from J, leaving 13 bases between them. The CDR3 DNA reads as TGCGCCAGCACCCCTGTGCCAGGAGAGACCCAGTACTTC. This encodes CASTPVPGETQYF.

The CDR3: CASSGWTSERELFF. CDR3 DNA: TGTGCCAGCAGTGGTTGGACTAGCGAGAGGGAGCTGTTTTTT. The chain has TRBV6-2 or TRBV6-3 and TRBJ2-2, with TRBD2 matching over 9 bases. Per the germline V gene, CDR1 is MNHEY and CDR2 is SVGEGT. The CDR3 spans 14 residues. The V and J ends lost 5 bases and 9 bases, in that order; junction bases with no gene match: 7.

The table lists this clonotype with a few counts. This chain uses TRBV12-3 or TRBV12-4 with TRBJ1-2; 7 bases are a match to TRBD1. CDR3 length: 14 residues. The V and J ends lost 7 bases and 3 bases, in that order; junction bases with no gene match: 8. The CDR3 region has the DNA TGTGCCAGCACCCCGACAGGGAGGCACTATGGCTACACCTTC. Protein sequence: CASTPTGRHYGYTF.

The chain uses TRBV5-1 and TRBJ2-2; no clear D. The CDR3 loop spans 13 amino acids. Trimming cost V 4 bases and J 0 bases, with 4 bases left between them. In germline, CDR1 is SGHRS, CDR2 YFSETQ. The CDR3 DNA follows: TGCGCCAGCAGCATAACGAACACCGGGGAGCTGTTTTTT. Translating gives CASSITNTGELFF.

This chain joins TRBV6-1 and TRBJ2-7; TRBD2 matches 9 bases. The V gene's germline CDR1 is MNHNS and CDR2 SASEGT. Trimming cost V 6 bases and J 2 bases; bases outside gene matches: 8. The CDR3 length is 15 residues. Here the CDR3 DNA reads TGTGCCAGCAGCCTGGGAGGCGGGAGGGCCTACGAGCAGTACTTC. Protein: CASSLGGGRAYEQYF.

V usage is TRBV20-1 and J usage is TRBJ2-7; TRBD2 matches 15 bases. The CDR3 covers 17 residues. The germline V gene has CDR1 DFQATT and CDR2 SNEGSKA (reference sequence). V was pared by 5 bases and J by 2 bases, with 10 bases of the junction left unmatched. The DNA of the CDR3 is TGCAGTGCTCATACGGGACTAGCGGGGGGTTATACCTACGAGCAGTACTTC. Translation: CSAHTGLAGGYTYEQYF.

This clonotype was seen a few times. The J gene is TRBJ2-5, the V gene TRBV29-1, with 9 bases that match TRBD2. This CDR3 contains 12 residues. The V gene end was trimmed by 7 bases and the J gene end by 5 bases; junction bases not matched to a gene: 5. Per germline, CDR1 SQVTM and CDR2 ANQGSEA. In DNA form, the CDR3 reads TGCAGCGGGGGGACTAGCTGGGAGACCCAGTACTTC. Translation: CSGGTSWETQYF.

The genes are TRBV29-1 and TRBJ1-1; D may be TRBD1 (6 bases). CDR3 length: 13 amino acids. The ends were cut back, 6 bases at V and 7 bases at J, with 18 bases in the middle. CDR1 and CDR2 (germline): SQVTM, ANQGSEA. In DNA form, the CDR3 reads TGCAGCGTCTCCAGCCTCGAGGGGGTTGAAGCTTTCTTT. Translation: CSVSSLEGVEAFF.

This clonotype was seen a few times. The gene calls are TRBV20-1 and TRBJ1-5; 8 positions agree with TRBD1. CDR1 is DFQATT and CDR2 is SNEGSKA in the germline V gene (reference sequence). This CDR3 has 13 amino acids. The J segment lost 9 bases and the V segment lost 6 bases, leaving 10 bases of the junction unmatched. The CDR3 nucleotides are TGCAGTGCGGCCCGGGACAGGTCATCGCCCCAGCATTTT. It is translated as CSAARDRSSPQHF.

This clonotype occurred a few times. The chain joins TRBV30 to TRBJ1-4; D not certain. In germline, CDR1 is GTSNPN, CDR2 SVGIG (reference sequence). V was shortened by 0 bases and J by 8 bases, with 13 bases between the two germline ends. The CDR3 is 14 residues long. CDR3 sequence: CAWSVLSREEKLFF. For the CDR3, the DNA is TGTGCCTGGAGTGTACTTAGCCGTGAGGAAAAACTGTTTTTT.

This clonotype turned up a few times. As DNA, the CDR3 is TGTGCCAGCAAAGAGGGTAGGGGAGTTCAGCCCCAGCATTTT. Translation gives CASKEGRGVQPQHF. The chain employs TRBV2 and TRBJ1-5, with D possibly matching TRBD1 (5 bases). Trimming removed 7 bases from V and 6 bases from J, with 16 bases in between. Germline V gene lookup returns CDR1 SNHLY and CDR2 FYNNEI. CDR3 size: 14 residues.

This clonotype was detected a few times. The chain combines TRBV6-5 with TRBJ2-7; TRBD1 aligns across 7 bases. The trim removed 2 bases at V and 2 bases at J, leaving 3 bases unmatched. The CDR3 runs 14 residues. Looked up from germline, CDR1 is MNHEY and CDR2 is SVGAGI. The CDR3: CASSYRGQAYEQYF. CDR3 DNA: TGTGCCAGCAGTTACAGGGGGCAGGCCTACGAGCAGTACTTC.

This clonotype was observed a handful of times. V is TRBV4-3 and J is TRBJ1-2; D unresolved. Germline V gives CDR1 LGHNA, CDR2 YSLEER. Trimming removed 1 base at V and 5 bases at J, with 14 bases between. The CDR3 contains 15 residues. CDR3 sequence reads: CASSQGTMVGYGYTF. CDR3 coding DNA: TGCGCCAGCAGCCAAGGGACGATGGTTGGGTATGGCTACACCTTC.

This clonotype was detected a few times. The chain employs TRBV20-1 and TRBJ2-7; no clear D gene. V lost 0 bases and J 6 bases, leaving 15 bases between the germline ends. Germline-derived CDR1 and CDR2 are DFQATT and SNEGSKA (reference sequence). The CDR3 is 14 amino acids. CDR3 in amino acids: CSARDPLVSSEQYF. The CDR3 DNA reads TGCAGTGCTAGAGATCCTTTAGTTTCATCCGAGCAGTACTTC.

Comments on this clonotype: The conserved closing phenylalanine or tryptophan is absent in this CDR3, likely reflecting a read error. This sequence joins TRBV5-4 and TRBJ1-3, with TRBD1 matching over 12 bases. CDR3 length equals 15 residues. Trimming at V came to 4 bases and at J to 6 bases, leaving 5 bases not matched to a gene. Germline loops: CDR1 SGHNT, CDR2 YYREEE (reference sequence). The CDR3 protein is CASSEGGQGANTIYI. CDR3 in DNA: TGTGCCAGCAGCGAGGGGGGACAGGGGGCAAACACCATATATATT.

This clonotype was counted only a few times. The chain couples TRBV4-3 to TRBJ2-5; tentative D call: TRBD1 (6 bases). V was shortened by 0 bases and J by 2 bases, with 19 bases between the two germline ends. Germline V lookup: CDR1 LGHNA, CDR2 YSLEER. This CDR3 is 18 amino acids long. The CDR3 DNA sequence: TGCGCCAGCAGCCAAGAGTTTGGAAGCAGGACAGCTCAAGAGACCCAGTACTTC. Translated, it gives CASSQEFGSRTAQETQYF.

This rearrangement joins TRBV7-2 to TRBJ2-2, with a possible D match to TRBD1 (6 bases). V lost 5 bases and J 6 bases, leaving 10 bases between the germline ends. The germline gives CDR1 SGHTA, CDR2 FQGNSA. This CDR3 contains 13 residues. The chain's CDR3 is CASSPRTAGELFF. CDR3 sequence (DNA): TGTGCCAGCAGCCCCAGGACAGCCGGGGAGCTGTTTTTT.

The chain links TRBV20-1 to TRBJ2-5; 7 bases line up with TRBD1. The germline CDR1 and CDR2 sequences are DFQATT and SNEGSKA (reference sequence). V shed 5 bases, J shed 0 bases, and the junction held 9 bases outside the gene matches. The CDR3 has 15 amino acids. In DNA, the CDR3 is TGCAGTGCTGAAGTACCGGGACAGTACCAAGAGACCCAGTACTTC. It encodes CSAEVPGQYQETQYF.

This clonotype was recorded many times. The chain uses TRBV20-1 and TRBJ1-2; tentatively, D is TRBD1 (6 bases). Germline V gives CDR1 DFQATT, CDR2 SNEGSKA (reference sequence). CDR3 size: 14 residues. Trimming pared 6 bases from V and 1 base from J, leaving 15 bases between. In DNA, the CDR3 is TGCAGTGCCGGGGGCTTTGGGGTTAACTATGGCTACACCTTC. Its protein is CSAGGFGVNYGYTF.

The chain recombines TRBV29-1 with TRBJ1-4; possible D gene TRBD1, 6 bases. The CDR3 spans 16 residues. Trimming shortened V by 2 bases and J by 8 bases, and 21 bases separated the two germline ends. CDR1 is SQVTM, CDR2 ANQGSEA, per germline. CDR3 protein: CSVESNRAGEVEKLFF. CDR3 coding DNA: TGCAGCGTTGAATCGAATCGGGCAGGGGAGGTCGAAAAACTGTTTTTT.

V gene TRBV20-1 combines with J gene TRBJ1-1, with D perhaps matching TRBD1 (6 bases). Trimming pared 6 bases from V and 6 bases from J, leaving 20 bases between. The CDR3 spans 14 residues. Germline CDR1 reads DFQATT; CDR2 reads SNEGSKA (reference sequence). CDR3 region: CSALSDGGRSEAFF. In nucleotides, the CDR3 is TGCAGTGCCCTCTCGGATGGGGGGCGATCTGAAGCTTTCTTT.

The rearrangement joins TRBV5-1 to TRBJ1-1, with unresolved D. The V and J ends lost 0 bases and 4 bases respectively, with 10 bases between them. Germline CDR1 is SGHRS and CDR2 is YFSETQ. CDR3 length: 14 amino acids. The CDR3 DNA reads TGCGCCAGCAGCTTGGACCCGGGGAGCACTGAAGCTTTCTTT. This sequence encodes CASSLDPGSTEAFF. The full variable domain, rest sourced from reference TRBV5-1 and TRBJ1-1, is KAGVTQTPRYLIKTRGQQVTLSCSPISGHRSVSWYQQTPGQGLQFLFEYFSETQRNKGNFPGRFSGRQFSNSRSEMNVSTLELGDSALYLCASSLDPGSTEAFFGQGTRLTVV.

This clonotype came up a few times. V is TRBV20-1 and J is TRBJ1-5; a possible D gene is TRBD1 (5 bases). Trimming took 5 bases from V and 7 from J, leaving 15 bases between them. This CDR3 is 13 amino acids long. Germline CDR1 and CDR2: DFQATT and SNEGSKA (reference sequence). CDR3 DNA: TGCAGTGCTCAACAAAATGGGGGGCAGCCCCAGCATTTT. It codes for CSAQQNGGQPQHF.

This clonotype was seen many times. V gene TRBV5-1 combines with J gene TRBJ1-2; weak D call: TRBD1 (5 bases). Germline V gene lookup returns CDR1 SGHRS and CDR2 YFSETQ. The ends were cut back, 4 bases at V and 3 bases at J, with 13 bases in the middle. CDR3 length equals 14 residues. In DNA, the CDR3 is TGCGCCAGCAGCACGGACATTCCCTACTATGGCTACACCTTC. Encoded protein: CASSTDIPYYGYTF.

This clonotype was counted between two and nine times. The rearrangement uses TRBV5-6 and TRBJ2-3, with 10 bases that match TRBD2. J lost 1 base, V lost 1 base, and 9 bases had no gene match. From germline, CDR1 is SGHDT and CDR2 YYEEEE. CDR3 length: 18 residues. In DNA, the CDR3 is TGTGCCAGCAGCTTGTTTACTAGCGGGGACCAGGGCACAGATACGCAGTATTTT. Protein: CASSLFTSGDQGTDTQYF.

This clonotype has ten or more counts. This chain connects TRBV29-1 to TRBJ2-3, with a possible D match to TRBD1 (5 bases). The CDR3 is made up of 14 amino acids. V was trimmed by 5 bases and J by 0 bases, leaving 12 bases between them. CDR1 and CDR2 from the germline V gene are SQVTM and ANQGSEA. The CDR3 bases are TGCAGCGTTCGACAGAAGCAGAGCACAGATACGCAGTATTTT. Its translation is CSVRQKQSTDTQYF.

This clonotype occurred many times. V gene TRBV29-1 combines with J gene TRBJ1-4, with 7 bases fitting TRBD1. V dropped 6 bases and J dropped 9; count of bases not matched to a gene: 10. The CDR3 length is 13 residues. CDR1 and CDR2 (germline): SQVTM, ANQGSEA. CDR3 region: CSVVTGMGKKLFF. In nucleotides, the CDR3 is TGCAGCGTAGTGACAGGGATGGGAAAAAAACTGTTTTTT.

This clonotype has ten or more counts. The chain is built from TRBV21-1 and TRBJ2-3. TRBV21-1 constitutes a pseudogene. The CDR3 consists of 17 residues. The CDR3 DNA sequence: TGTGCCAGCAGCAAAGCGCGAAAGGCAGGATGGTATAATACGCAGTATTTT. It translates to CASSKARKAGWYNTQYF.